Listed below are T cell receptor beta chains from one sample, sequenced in a study of cytomegalovirus exposure and HLA in healthy donors. Measured with immunoSEQ multiplex PCR; TCRdb has only the in-frame clones, and not every one. The table includes under 300,000 clones, about 66% detected once. Sequenced material: PBMCs. These receptors were obtained from a female donor in good health and CMV-seronegative. The CDR3 runs from the conserved cysteine through the conserved F or W. Each record gives: CDR3 protein, CDR3 DNA, D gene, V gene, J gene, clone size. A D gene is named only where the DNA matches it firmly. Clone size is given for some rows only: seen once, a few or many times, or a class if the clone is expanded.

CDR3aa: CASSLDPEDRVITDTQYF; CDR3nt: TGTGCCAGCAGCTTGGATCCGGAGGACAGAGTCATCACAGATACGCAGTATTTT; d_gene: .; v_gene: TRBV5-6; j_gene: TRBJ2-3; abundance: .
CDR3aa: CASSLGTEKLFF; CDR3nt: TGTGCCAGCAGCTTAGGGACAGAAAAACTGTTTTTT; d_gene: .; v_gene: TRBV7-9; j_gene: TRBJ1-4; abundance: .
CDR3aa: CASIDGNRGVLKGGYTF; CDR3nt: TGTGCCAGCATTGACGGAAACAGGGGGGTCTTAAAGGGCGGCTACACCTTC; d_gene: TRBD1; v_gene: TRBV7-9; j_gene: TRBJ1-2; abundance: .
CDR3aa: CASSERFPQTQYF; CDR3nt: TGTGCCAGCAGTGAGCGTTTTCCCCAGACCCAGTACTTC; d_gene: .; v_gene: TRBV6-1; j_gene: TRBJ2-5; abundance: .
CDR3aa: CASSGGTGLQYEQYF; CDR3nt: TGCGCCAGCAGTGGAGGGACAGGGCTACAGTACGAGCAGTACTTC; d_gene: TRBD1; v_gene: TRBV10-1; j_gene: TRBJ2-7; abundance: .
CDR3aa: CASSLETSGSADTQYF; CDR3nt: TGCGCCAGCAGCTTGGAGACTAGCGGGAGCGCAGATACGCAGTATTTT; d_gene: TRBD2; v_gene: TRBV5-1; j_gene: TRBJ2-3; abundance: .
CDR3aa: CASSSLQGGTEAFF; CDR3nt: TGCGCCAGCAGCTCCCTCCAGGGGGGCACTGAAGCTTTCTTT; d_gene: TRBD1; v_gene: TRBV5-1; j_gene: TRBJ1-1; abundance: .
CDR3aa: CASSSSGPNEQFF; CDR3nt: TGTGCCAGCTCATCTTCAGGGCCCAATGAGCAGTTCTTC; d_gene: .; v_gene: TRBV27; j_gene: TRBJ2-1; abundance: .
CDR3aa: CASTLTSGGYNEQFF; CDR3nt: TGTGCCAGCACCCTGACTAGCGGGGGATACAATGAGCAGTTCTTC; d_gene: TRBD2; v_gene: TRBV7-9; j_gene: TRBJ2-1; abundance: .
CDR3aa: CASSLGDSDEAFF; CDR3nt: TGTGCCAGCAGCTTAGGTGACAGTGATGAAGCTTTCTTT; d_gene: .; v_gene: TRBV11-2; j_gene: TRBJ1-1; abundance: .
CDR3aa: CASSEGTAETQYF; CDR3nt: TGTGCCAGCAGTGAAGGGACAGCAGAGACCCAGTACTTC; d_gene: .; v_gene: TRBV6-1; j_gene: TRBJ2-5; abundance: .
CDR3aa: CASSLDQGNTEAFF; CDR3nt: TGTGCCAGCAGCTTAGATCAGGGGAACACTGAAGCTTTCTTT; d_gene: .; v_gene: TRBV11-3; j_gene: TRBJ1-1; abundance: .
CDR3aa: CASSLGDRSRRETQYF; CDR3nt: TGCGCCAGCAGCCTAGGGGACAGATCCCGCCGGGAGACCCAGTACTTC; d_gene: TRBD1; v_gene: TRBV4-1; j_gene: TRBJ2-5; abundance: .
CDR3aa: CASSQDLQGGKTQYF; CDR3nt: TGCGCCAGCAGCCAAGATCTACAGGGGGGGAAGACCCAGTACTTC; d_gene: .; v_gene: TRBV4-1; j_gene: TRBJ2-5; abundance: .
CDR3aa: CASSIQSSGEGTGELFF; CDR3nt: TGTGCCAGCAGTATTCAATCTAGCGGGGAGGGCACCGGGGAGCTGTTTTTT; d_gene: TRBD2; v_gene: TRBV2; j_gene: TRBJ2-2; abundance: .
CDR3aa: CAISEEGQKQFF; CDR3nt: TGTGCCATCAGTGAGGAAGGACAGAAGCAGTTCTTC; d_gene: .; v_gene: TRBV10-3; j_gene: TRBJ2-1; abundance: .
CDR3aa: CASSEDRGETQYF; CDR3nt: TGTGCCAGCAGCGAAGACAGGGGCGAGACCCAGTACTTC; d_gene: TRBD1; v_gene: TRBV7-9; j_gene: TRBJ2-5; abundance: few
CDR3aa: CASRDRGRVEQYF; CDR3nt: TGTGCCAGCAGAGACAGGGGGCGAGTCGAGCAGTACTTC; d_gene: TRBD1; v_gene: TRBV7-2; j_gene: TRBJ2-7; abundance: .
CDR3aa: CSVDFDSYEQYF; CDR3nt: TGCAGCGTTGATTTCGACAGCTACGAGCAGTACTTC; d_gene: .; v_gene: TRBV29-1; j_gene: TRBJ2-7; abundance: .
CDR3aa: CASGLRGKGYEQYF; CDR3nt: TGTGCTAGTGGTTTGCGCGGGAAGGGCTACGAGCAGTACTTC; d_gene: .; v_gene: TRBV12-5; j_gene: TRBJ2-7; abundance: .
CDR3aa: CASSYSPGETQYF; CDR3nt: TGTGCCAGCAGTTACAGTCCGGGAGAGACCCAGTACTTC; d_gene: .; v_gene: TRBV6-5; j_gene: TRBJ2-5; abundance: .
CDR3aa: CSASGQGGPYEQYF; CDR3nt: TGCAGCGCTAGCGGACAGGGGGGTCCCTACGAGCAGTACTTC; d_gene: TRBD1; v_gene: TRBV29-1; j_gene: TRBJ2-7; abundance: .
CDR3aa: CASSQGDSYTGELFF; CDR3nt: TGTGCCAGCAGCCAAGGGGACAGCTACACCGGGGAGCTGTTTTTT; d_gene: TRBD1; v_gene: TRBV4-2; j_gene: TRBJ2-2; abundance: .
CDR3aa: CASSLPRQVSHEQYF; CDR3nt: TGTGCCAGCAGCCTTCCACGACAGGTTAGCCACGAGCAGTACTTC; d_gene: .; v_gene: TRBV28; j_gene: TRBJ2-7; abundance: .
CDR3aa: CASSDQLTSTDTQYF; CDR3nt: TGTGCCAGCAGTGATCAGCTGACTAGCACAGATACGCAGTATTTT; d_gene: .; v_gene: TRBV6-4; j_gene: TRBJ2-3; abundance: .
CDR3aa: CASSQSGRAYEQYF; CDR3nt: TGTGCCAGCAGCCAGAGCGGGAGGGCCTACGAGCAGTACTTC; d_gene: TRBD2; v_gene: TRBV5-6; j_gene: TRBJ2-7; abundance: .
CDR3aa: CALPEESYNEQFF; CDR3nt: TGTGCCCTGCCCGAGGAGTCCTACAATGAGCAGTTCTTC; d_gene: .; v_gene: TRBV7-9; j_gene: TRBJ2-1; abundance: few
CDR3aa: CAWRPRGRGEQYF; CDR3nt: TGTGCCTGGAGGCCCAGGGGTCGGGGCGAGCAGTACTTC; d_gene: .; v_gene: TRBV30; j_gene: TRBJ2-7; abundance: once
CDR3aa: CASSLGRGSNYGYTF; CDR3nt: TGCGCCAGCAGCTTGGGGAGAGGGTCCAACTATGGCTACACCTTC; d_gene: .; v_gene: TRBV5-1; j_gene: TRBJ1-2; abundance: .
CDR3aa: CASSQKQGANTGELFF; CDR3nt: TGTGCCAGCTCACAGAAACAGGGGGCGAACACCGGGGAGCTGTTTTTT; d_gene: TRBD1; v_gene: TRBV18; j_gene: TRBJ2-2; abundance: .